Presented here are 21 T cell receptor beta chains from one specimen sequenced in a study of CD8 T cells in ankylosing spondylitis (dated by TCRdb to 2015 to 2018). The library relied on 5' RACE. The instrument given in TCRdb is Illumina HiSeq 2500. The public sequencing data were trimmed at Q25 with fastp and processed into clonotypes with MiXCR by TCRdb, which kept only in-frame beta chains. Each entry merges the rows of one CDR3 protein and shows their most common DNA and genes. This sample lists around 100,000 distinct CDR3 sequences; less than 25% were detected once. About 12% of the sample goes to the ten largest clones. Sequencing was done on a sample of synovial fluid, either unsorted or a sorted T cell fraction (not recorded which). These receptor sequences come from a male donor with ankylosing spondylitis.

This chain links TRBV5-1 with TRBJ2-2; no clear D. The CDR3 runs 13 residues. V lost 0 bases to trimming and J lost 6 bases, with 6 bases between them. Germline CDR1 SGHRS, CDR2 YFSETQ. The CDR3 sequence is CASSLGSAGELFF. The CDR3 bases are TGCGCCAGCAGCTTGGGTTCAGCCGGGGAGCTGTTTTTT.

The chain recombines TRBV6-1 with TRBJ1-5; 7 bases are a match to TRBD1. Germline V CDR1 and CDR2: MNHNS, SASEGT. V shed 6 bases, J shed 7 bases, and the junction held 15 bases outside the gene matches. CDR3 length equals 16 residues. In nucleotides, the CDR3 is TGTGCCAGCAGGGATCGCGAGGGACAGTATAACCAGCCCCAGCATTTT. It translates to CASRDREGQYNQPQHF.

The chain joins TRBV6-1 to TRBJ2-1; tentatively, D is TRBD1 (5 bases). V lost 5 bases and J lost 0, with 8 bases in between. The CDR3 totals 14 residues. Germline V gene data show CDR1 as MNHNS and CDR2 as SASEGT. Written as DNA, the CDR3 is TGTGCCAGCAGTACAGACAGCTCCTACAATGAGCAGTTCTTC. It is translated as CASSTDSSYNEQFF.

This clonotype came up a few times. The chain couples TRBV7-2 to TRBJ1-5, with TRBD1 as a possible D gene (6 bases). The V end lost 5 bases, the J end lost 1 base, and 9 bases lay between the germline ends. The CDR3 loop spans 14 amino acids. CDR1 and CDR2 (germline): SGHTA, FQGNSA. In nucleotides, the CDR3 is TGTGCCAGCAGCCAACAGGGCAGCAATCAGCCCCAGCATTTT. Translating gives CASSQQGSNQPQHF.

This clonotype showed up just a few times. The chain couples TRBV2 to TRBJ2-1; no clear D. This CDR3 is 14 amino acids long. Per the germline V gene, CDR1 is SNHLY and CDR2 is FYNNEI. The germline V and J ends were trimmed by 4 bases and 6 bases, with 13 bases remaining between them. Written as DNA, the CDR3 is TGTGCCAGCAGTGTCAACCTCAATGTCAATGAGCAGTTCTTC. It translates to CASSVNLNVNEQFF.

The chain recombines TRBV9 with TRBJ2-1, with 8 bases aligning to TRBD2. There are 15 residues in the CDR3. CDR1 is SGDLS, CDR2 YYNGEE, per germline. With 4 bases clipped from V and 7 bases from J, the junction kept 10 bases outside the gene matches. As DNA, the CDR3 is TGTGCCAGCAGCATCGAGACTAGCGTTTGGAATGAGCAGTTCTTC. It translates to CASSIETSVWNEQFF.

Ten or more counts support this clonotype. V and J are TRBV7-6 and TRBJ2-7; 7 bases match TRBD2. The CDR3 loop spans 14 amino acids. CDR1 is SGHVS, CDR2 FNYEAQ, per germline. The junction had 5 bases not matched to a gene; V was cut back by 4 bases and J by 2 bases. The CDR3 loop is CASSSGLIAYEQYF. CDR3 DNA: TGTGCCAGCAGCTCGGGACTAATCGCCTACGAGCAGTACTTC.

This chain uses TRBV5-1 with TRBJ2-2, with D possibly matching TRBD1 (6 bases). CDR1 and CDR2 (germline): SGHRS, YFSETQ. The V end was cut by 4 bases, the J end by 4 bases, with 11 bases between. CDR3 length: 14 amino acids. The chain's CDR3 is CASSQDRLTGELFF. CDR3 nucleotides: TGCGCCAGCAGCCAAGACAGGCTCACCGGGGAGCTGTTTTTT.

This clonotype has a single count. The chain links TRBV4-1 to TRBJ2-5; a possible D gene is TRBD2 (6 bases). The CDR3 contains 14 residues. CDR1 MGHRA and CDR2 YSYEKL come from the germline V gene. Trimming pared 4 bases from V and 4 bases from J, leaving 13 bases between. CDR3 residues: CASSPWGVLETQYF. As DNA, the CDR3 is TGCGCCAGCAGCCCCTGGGGGGTGTTAGAGACCCAGTACTTC.

J is TRBJ2-1 and V is TRBV5-1; no clear D gene. The V and J ends lost 0 bases and 0 bases respectively, with 7 bases between them. CDR1 is SGHRS and CDR2 is YFSETQ in the germline V gene. The CDR3 is made up of 15 amino acids. The CDR3 here is CASSLESSSYNEQFF. The CDR3 nucleotides are TGCGCCAGCAGCTTGGAGTCGAGCTCCTACAATGAGCAGTTCTTC.

V and J are TRBV3-1 and TRBJ1-2; 8 bases are shared with TRBD1. With V trimmed by 5 bases and J by 4 bases, 3 bases remained unmatched. CDR1 and CDR2 (germline): LGHDT, YNNKEL (reference sequence). CDR3 length equals 13 residues. CDR3 DNA sequence: TGTGCCAGCAGCGAAACAGGGGGCTATGGCTACACCTTC. Translating it yields CASSETGGYGYTF. Based on the CDR3 plus reference TRBV3-1 and TRBJ1-2, the full variable domain is DTAVSQTPKYLVTQMGNDKSIKCEQNLGHDTMYWYKQDSKKFLKIMFSYNNKELIINETVPNRFSPKSPDKAHLNLHINSLELGDSAVYFCASSETGGYGYTFGSGTRLTVV.

This clonotype is deemed medium-sized. V is TRBV10-3 and J is TRBJ2-7; D is ambiguous. The CDR3 length is 16 residues. Trimming shortened V by 3 bases and J by 2 bases, and 17 bases separated the two germline ends. Germline assignment: CDR1 ENHRY and CDR2 SYGVKD. For the CDR3, the DNA is TGTGCCATCAGTGAACTACAGTTTGGCGGAACCTACGAGCAGTACTTC. Translation: CAISELQFGGTYEQYF.

The chain has TRBV20-1 and TRBJ1-2; no definite D call. V lost 6 bases to trimming and J lost 2 bases, with 10 bases between them. Germline CDR1 DFQATT, CDR2 SNEGSKA (reference sequence). CDR3 length: 12 residues. The CDR3 protein is CSAEGRNYGYTF. The CDR3 coding sequence is TGCAGTGCCGAGGGCCGAAACTATGGCTACACCTTC.

This clonotype was recorded at least ten times. The CDR3 nucleotides are TGTGCCAGCAGTCTGACAGGGAACTATGGCTACACCTTC. Translating gives CASSLTGNYGYTF. This chain uses TRBV12-3 or TRBV12-4 with TRBJ1-2; 7 bases are shared with TRBD1. This CDR3 has 13 residues. After removal of 5 bases from V and 2 bases from J, the junction contained 2 bases not matched to a gene.

The rearrangement links TRBV6-1 to TRBJ2-1; TRBD2 matches at 9 bases. This CDR3 has 15 residues. After removal of 2 bases from V and 8 bases from J, the junction contained 7 bases not matched to a gene. The germline CDR1 and CDR2 sequences are MNHNS and SASEGT. The CDR3 DNA follows: TGTGCCAGCAGTGAATCGGCGGGAGGGCTATATGAGCAGTTCTTC. It codes for CASSESAGGLYEQFF.

V gene TRBV24-1 combines with J gene TRBJ2-2, with 10 bases matching TRBD2. V was clipped by 2 bases and J by 8 bases; unmatched bases: 10. The CDR3 runs to 17 residues. The germline CDR1 and CDR2 sequences are KGHDR and SFDVKD. Written as DNA, the CDR3 is TGTGCCACCAGTGATTCCCTGGCTAGCGGGAGCTGGGGGGAGCTGTTTTTT. As protein: CATSDSLASGSWGELFF.

V is TRBV10-3 and J is TRBJ2-1, with TRBD2 as a possible D gene (6 bases). Per germline, CDR1 ENHRY and CDR2 SYGVKD. The CDR3 has 11 amino acids. Trimming removed 11 bases at V and 5 bases at J, with 10 bases between. The DNA of the CDR3 is TGTGCCTTACTAGCTAACAATGAGCAGTTCTTC. Encoded protein: CALLANNEQFF.

This clonotype showed up just a few times. The chain employs TRBV7-9 and TRBJ2-3; 10 bases match TRBD2. The ends lost 4 bases at V and 2 bases at J; junction bases unmatched: 9. This CDR3 spans 17 amino acids. Germline CDR1 reads SEHNR; CDR2 reads FQNEAQ (reference sequence). The CDR3, as DNA: TGTGCCAGCAGCTCCGCGACTCTAGCGGGAGTCACAGATACGCAGTATTTT. Translation: CASSSATLAGVTDTQYF.

This rearrangement joins TRBV7-9 to TRBJ1-2, with D perhaps matching TRBD1 (6 bases). The germline CDR1 and CDR2 sequences are SEHNR and FQNEAQ (reference sequence). The CDR3 spans 14 residues. Trimming took 2 bases from V and 3 from J, leaving 10 bases between them. The CDR3 DNA reads TGTGCCAGCAGCTTAATGGGGGGCCACTATGGCTACACCTTC. It codes for CASSLMGGHYGYTF.

The V gene is TRBV10-2, the J gene TRBJ2-3; 11 bases are a match to TRBD2. The CDR3 consists of 15 residues. CDR1 is WSHSY and CDR2 is SAAADI in the germline V gene. The V gene end was trimmed by 7 bases and the J gene end by 0 bases; junction bases not matched to a gene: 3. The CDR3 loop is CASTRTSGSTDTQYF. CDR3 DNA sequence: TGCGCCAGCACTAGGACTAGCGGGAGCACAGATACGCAGTATTTT.

A few counts support this clonotype. V usage is TRBV24-1 and J usage is TRBJ2-1; 8 bases map to TRBD1. J was trimmed by 7 bases and V by 3 bases; bases with no gene match: 10. This CDR3 spans 16 amino acids. Germline CDR1 and CDR2: KGHDR and SFDVKD. The CDR3 protein is CATSDRGQGLGNEQFF. The CDR3 coding sequence is TGTGCCACCAGTGATCGCGGACAGGGCTTAGGGAATGAGCAGTTCTTC.